Following are 13 T cell receptor beta chains from one sample sequenced in a study of T cell clonotyping in hematopoietic cell transplantation. Time point defined: recipient sample about 28 days before transplant, after cytoreduction. Measured with immunoSEQ multiplex PCR; TCRdb has only the in-frame clones, and not every one. The data hold about 38,000 clones, with roughly 95% observed a single time. The sample in question was peripheral blood mononuclear cells, obtained before stem cell transplant. The source of these receptors is a middle-aged man with chronic myeloid leukemia. Some clones in this sample may be carry-over from other donors' samples.

V usage is TRBV2 and J usage is TRBJ1-5; D may be TRBD1 (5 bases). The CDR3 has 14 amino acids. Germline V CDR1 and CDR2: SNHLY, FYNNEI. Trimming took off 6 bases at V and 9 bases at J, with 18 bases between the two ends. The CDR3 nucleotides are TGTGCCAGCAGCCCCGACAGAGCGAGTCGGCCCCAGCATTTT. It specifies CASSPDRASRPQHF.

This clone was recorded once. The DNA for the CDR3 is TGTGCCAGCAGCTTAGAAGCTGAAGCTTTCTTT. Its translation: CASSLEAEAFF. The chain uses TRBV7-8 and TRBJ1-1, with D unresolved. Germline CDR1 SGHVS, CDR2 FQNEAQ. V lost 1 base and J lost 6, with 3 bases in between. CDR3 length: 11 amino acids. The variable domain in full, with the rest retrieved from reference TRBV7-8 and TRBJ1-1, is GAGVSQSPRYKVAKRGQDVALRCDPISGHVSLFWYQQALGQGPEFLTYFQNEAQLDKSGLPSDRFFAERPEGSVSTLKIQRTQQEDSAVYLCASSLEAEAFFGQGTRLTVV.

This chain uses TRBV28 with TRBJ1-1, with 9 bases fitting TRBD1. Germline V gene lookup returns CDR1 MDHEN and CDR2 SYDVKM. The length of the CDR3 is 13 residues. Trimming cost V 5 bases and J 7 bases; bases outside gene matches: 5. The CDR3 reads CASSPPDRGEAFF. The CDR3 DNA is TGTGCCAGCAGTCCCCCGGACAGGGGTGAAGCTTTCTTT. Supplemented by reference TRBV28 and TRBJ1-1, the full variable domain reads DVKVTQSSRYLVKRTGEKVFLECVQDMDHENMFWYRQDPGLGLRLIYFSYDVKMKEKGDIPEGYSVSREKKERFSLILESASTNQTSMYLCASSPPDRGEAFFGQGTRLTVV.

The chain is built from TRBV28 and TRBJ1-2, with D perhaps matching TRBD1 (6 bases). The germline V and J ends were trimmed by 5 bases and 3 bases, with 19 bases remaining between them. CDR1 and CDR2 from the germline V gene are MDHEN and SYDVKM. The CDR3 spans 16 residues. In DNA, the CDR3 is TGTGCCAGCAGTGTACCCCCTACAGGGCCCGACTATGGCTACACCTTC. It yields the protein CASSVPPTGPDYGYTF.

The rearrangement links TRBV7-2 to TRBJ1-5; 12 nucleotides agree with TRBD1. The CDR3 extends over 19 amino acids. Per germline, CDR1 SGHTA and CDR2 FQGNSA. The V segment lost 5 bases and the J segment 2 bases; nucleotides outside the gene matches: 13. The DNA for the CDR3 is TGTGCCAGCAGCCCACAACCGGGACAGGGGGCGGGTGGCAATCAGCCCCAGCATTTT. Its protein is CASSPQPGQGAGGNQPQHF.

The chain recombines TRBV27 with TRBJ1-5; no definite D call. There are 14 residues in the CDR3. V gave up 4 bases and J gave up 4 bases, with 11 bases separating them. In germline, CDR1 is MNHEY, CDR2 SMNVEV (reference sequence). CDR3 amino acids: CASSSQSVNQPQHF. The CDR3 DNA follows: TGTGCCAGCAGTTCGCAATCAGTAAATCAGCCCCAGCATTTT.

The chain carries TRBV27 and TRBJ2-7; TRBD1 matches at 9 bases. CDR3 length equals 13 residues. V dropped 8 bases and J dropped 2; count of bases not matched to a gene: 4. Germline CDR1 and CDR2: MNHEY and SMNVEV (reference sequence). The CDR3 DNA is TGTGCCAGCCGGGGACAGGGTCCCTACGAGCAGTACTTC. Amino acids: CASRGQGPYEQYF.

The chain employs TRBV7-6 and TRBJ1-6, with 9 nucleotides matching TRBD1. The V and J ends lost 5 bases and 9 bases, in that order; junction bases with no gene match: 8. This CDR3 comprises 15 residues. Germline loops: CDR1 SGHVS, CDR2 FNYEAQ. This CDR3 is CASSPSGQGGSPLHF. Written as DNA, the CDR3 is TGTGCCAGCAGCCCCTCGGGACAGGGAGGTTCACCCCTCCACTTT.

The rearrangement links TRBV6-5 to TRBJ2-7; 8 nucleotides match TRBD1. Germline V gene lookup returns CDR1 MNHEY and CDR2 SVGAGI. V lost 10 bases, J lost 2 bases, and 10 bases stayed unmatched. The CDR3 has 14 residues. CDR3 bases: TGTGCCACCTGCTCCGGGGACAGGACCTACGAGCAGTACTTC. Translation gives CATCSGDRTYEQYF.

CDR3 sequence reads: CATSREAAGVPDTQYF. The CDR3, as DNA: TGTGCCACCAGCAGAGAGGCGGCAGGGGTTCCAGATACGCAGTATTTT. The chain uses TRBV15 and TRBJ2-3; possibly TRBD1 for D (6 bases). This CDR3 comprises 16 residues. V was trimmed by 0 bases and J by 4 bases, leaving 14 bases between them. Germline CDR1 is LNHNV and CDR2 is YYDKDF (reference sequence).

This chain connects TRBV6-6 to TRBJ1-4; perhaps TRBD1 as D (6 bases). Deletions cut 6 bases from V and 3 bases from J, with 11 bases between. Germline CDR1 reads MNHNY; CDR2 reads SVGAGI (reference sequence). The CDR3 is 14 residues long. DNA of the CDR3: TGTGCCAGCAGAGGGGGGCCGTCTAATGAAAAACTGTTTTTT. Translation gives CASRGGPSNEKLFF.

The chain combines TRBV18 with TRBJ2-7; TRBD1 matches 8 bases. The J segment lost 10 bases and the V segment lost 3 bases, leaving 8 bases of the junction unmatched. The CDR3 has 13 residues. Germline CDR1 is KGHSH and CDR2 is LQKENI. CDR3 residues: CASSPSNDRGQYF. CDR3 nucleotide sequence: TGTGCCAGCTCACCGTCCAACGACAGGGGACAGTACTTC.

The CDR3 nucleotides are TGTGCCAGCAGTTTGTCTCATGGGATGCTTAACGAAAAACTGTTTTTT. Translating gives CASSLSHGMLNEKLFF. This chain uses TRBV28 with TRBJ1-4; D gene unclear. Germline CDR1 MDHEN, CDR2 SYDVKM. This CDR3 spans 16 amino acids. V was pared by 3 bases and J by 8 bases, with 19 bases between. The variable domain in full, completed from reference TRBV28 and TRBJ1-4, reads DVKVTQSSRYLVKRTGEKVFLECVQDMDHENMFWYRQDPGLGLRLIYFSYDVKMKEKGDIPEGYSVSREKKERFSLILESASTNQTSMYLCASSLSHGMLNEKLFFGSGTQLSVL.